These 21 T cell receptor beta chains were all obtained from the same sample, sequenced in a study of PD-1 blockade in mismatch repair-deficient tumors. The repertoire was sequenced with immunoSEQ multiplex PCR; TCRdb's copy has only in-frame clones and lacks some. The sample includes 40,000 or so clones, 70% to 80% of them seen just once. The sequencing used peripheral blood, collected 4 weeks after starting pembrolizumab. These receptors were collected from an adult with mismatch repair-deficient cancer.

The chain uses TRBV30 and TRBJ2-3, with D perhaps TRBD2 (5 bases). Trimming removed 7 bases from V and 4 bases from J, with 9 bases in between. The CDR3 has 11 residues. Germline CDR1 GTSNPN, CDR2 SVGIG (reference sequence). As DNA, the CDR3 is TGTGCCTCACAGAGGGCAGATACGCAGTATTTT. Amino acid sequence: CASQRADTQYF.

The chain has TRBV10-2 and TRBJ2-7, with D tentatively TRBD1 (5 bases). CDR1 WSHSY and CDR2 SAAADI come from the germline V gene. The CDR3 length is 16 residues. The V and J ends lost 3 bases and 2 bases respectively, with 17 bases between them. This CDR3 reads CASSDTIGQGTYEQYF. The CDR3 DNA reads TGCGCCAGCAGTGATACGATTGGGCAGGGAACCTACGAGCAGTACTTC.

The chain uses TRBV4-1 and TRBJ1-1; D not certain. In germline, CDR1 is MGHRA, CDR2 YSYEKL. The V end was cut by 4 bases, the J end by 1 base, with 7 bases between. This CDR3 region has 13 residues. In DNA form, the CDR3 reads TGCGCCAGCAGCCGATTCAGGAACACTGAAGCTTTCTTT. Residues: CASSRFRNTEAFF.

This rearrangement joins TRBV4-3 to TRBJ2-5, with TRBD2 identical over 7 bases. The V and J ends lost 1 base and 5 bases, in that order; junction bases with no gene match: 1. The germline V gene encodes CDR1 LGHNA and CDR2 YSLEER. The CDR3 loop spans 13 amino acids. CDR3 DNA: TGCGCCAGCAGCCAAGTTAGCGGGGAGACCCAGTACTTC. Protein sequence: CASSQVSGETQYF.

V gene TRBV29-1 combines with J gene TRBJ1-4; TRBD1 matches 10 bases. V lost 4 bases to trimming and J lost 7 bases; unmatched junction nucleotides: 9. Germline V gene sequence: CDR1 SQVTM, CDR2 ANQGSEA. This CDR3 region has 15 residues. In nucleotides, the CDR3 is TGCAGCGTTGGGCAGTGGGGGGACAGGGGTGAAAAACTGTTTTTT. This translates into CSVGQWGDRGEKLFF.

The V call is TRBV7-2, the J call TRBJ2-1, with 11 bases identical to TRBD2. The J segment lost 7 bases and the V segment lost 6 bases, leaving 5 bases of the junction unmatched. This CDR3 is built from 14 residues. Germline-derived CDR1 and CDR2 are SGHTA and FQGNSA. The CDR3 DNA reads TGTGCCAGCAGGATAGCGGGAGGGGCAAATGAGCAGTTCTTC. Its translation: CASRIAGGANEQFF. Full variable domain (missing parts from reference TRBV7-2 and TRBJ2-1): GAGVSQSPSNKVTEKGKDVELRCDPISGHTALYWYRQSLGQGLEFLIYFQGNSAPDKSGLPSDRFSAERTGGSVSTLTIQRTQQEDSAVYLCASRIAGGANEQFFGPGTRLTVL.

V is TRBV2 and J is TRBJ1-5; the D is unclear. This CDR3 has 15 residues. Per germline, CDR1 SNHLY and CDR2 FYNNEI. Trimming stripped 0 bases from V and 0 bases from J, with 6 bases between. The CDR3 reads CASSEAKYSNQPQHF. CDR3 nucleotides: TGTGCCAGCAGTGAAGCCAAGTATAGCAATCAGCCCCAGCATTTT.

By share, this clone ranks as medium-sized. V is TRBV29-1 and J is TRBJ2-7; 10 nucleotides match TRBD1. The V gene's germline CDR1 is SQVTM and CDR2 ANQGSEA. J was trimmed by 6 bases and V by 6 bases; bases with no gene match: 5. The CDR3 totals 12 residues. The CDR3: CSVRDRGIEQYF. CDR3 nucleotide sequence: TGCAGCGTCCGGGACAGGGGTATCGAGCAGTACTTC.

This chain joins TRBV18 and TRBJ1-4; D might be TRBD1 (5 bases). The germline V gene encodes CDR1 KGHSH and CDR2 LQKENI. This CDR3 contains 18 residues. V lost 4 bases and J 0 bases, leaving 18 bases between the germline ends. The CDR3 DNA is TGTGCCAGCTCACAAGACGCAGGGAGAAGGGCAACTAATGAAAAACTGTTTTTT. It is translated as CASSQDAGRRATNEKLFF.

The CDR3: CASSLFGGQNTEAFF. CDR3 in DNA: TGTGCCAGCAGCTTATTCGGGGGGCAGAACACTGAAGCTTTCTTT. This rearrangement joins TRBV7-8 to TRBJ1-1; a weak D match, TRBD1 (6 bases). The length of the CDR3 is 15 residues. CDR1 and CDR2 (germline): SGHVS, FQNEAQ. The ends were cut back, 2 bases at V and 1 base at J, with 11 bases in the middle.

The CDR3 protein is CASSDSSTTANEQFF. The DNA for the CDR3 is TGCGCCAGCAGTGACTCCAGCACAACCGCCAATGAGCAGTTCTTC. The V call is TRBV10-2, the J call TRBJ2-1; D ambiguous. Germline CDR1 and CDR2: WSHSY and SAAADI. The CDR3 has 15 residues. V was cut by 3 bases and J by 6 bases, with 15 bases left in between.

A few counts support this clone. V is TRBV2 and J is TRBJ1-2; the match to TRBD1 covers 10 bases. Per germline, CDR1 SNHLY and CDR2 FYNNEI. The J segment lost 8 bases and the V segment lost 8 bases, leaving 11 bases of the junction unmatched. The CDR3 sequence is 14 residues long. The CDR3: CASAAGTGVEGYTF. The CDR3 bases are TGTGCCAGCGCAGCCGGGACAGGGGTTGAAGGCTACACCTTC.

The rearrangement links TRBV7-4 to TRBJ2-1; TRBD2 matches 8 bases. The V and J ends lost 7 bases and 7 bases, in that order; junction bases with no gene match: 15. The V gene's germline CDR1 is SGHVT and CDR2 SQSDAQ. The CDR3 is made up of 16 amino acids. The CDR3 reads CASTADQAGVDNEQFF. The CDR3 DNA follows: TGTGCCAGCACCGCTGATCAAGCGGGAGTTGATAATGAGCAGTTCTTC.

This clone was seen once. The chain couples TRBV30 to TRBJ2-5, with TRBD1 as a possible D gene (5 bases). Trimming took off 4 bases at V and 1 base at J, with 13 bases between the two ends. Germline V gene sequence: CDR1 GTSNPN, CDR2 SVGIG (reference sequence). CDR3 length: 14 amino acids. The CDR3 protein is CAWTKGQPQETQYF. In nucleotides, the CDR3 is TGTGCCTGGACCAAGGGGCAGCCCCAAGAGACCCAGTACTTC.

V gene TRBV5-1 combines with J gene TRBJ1-2, with 9 bases that match TRBD1. V lost 2 bases to trimming and J lost 6 bases; unmatched junction nucleotides: 2. This CDR3 is 13 amino acids long. Germline V gives CDR1 SGHRS, CDR2 YFSETQ. The CDR3 spells CASSLQGADGYTF. Written as DNA, the CDR3 is TGCGCCAGCAGCTTACAGGGGGCTGATGGCTACACCTTC.

This clone has a single count. The chain joins TRBV6-6 to TRBJ2-7; 9 bases fit TRBD1. CDR3 length equals 15 residues. CDR1 MNHNY and CDR2 SVGAGI come from the germline V gene (reference sequence). The V and J ends lost 4 bases and 3 bases, in that order; junction bases with no gene match: 7. CDR3 coding DNA: TGTGCCAGCAGTTTTGGCGGGACAGGGAACTACGAGCAGTACTTC. This translates into CASSFGGTGNYEQYF.

The genes are TRBV6-6 and TRBJ1-5, with D tentatively TRBD1 (5 bases). Germline values: CDR1 MNHNY, CDR2 SVGAGI (reference sequence). The V and J ends lost 5 bases and 2 bases respectively, with 13 bases between them. The CDR3 has 15 amino acids. Here the CDR3 DNA reads TGTGCCAGCAGTACGATCCGGGACGGCAATCAGCCCCAGCATTTT. It codes for CASSTIRDGNQPQHF.

About this clone: Without the conserved terminal phenylalanine or tryptophan, this CDR3 likely stems from a read error. The DNA is omitted, as the CDR3 cannot be located on it reliably, and the CDR3 follows TCRdb's listing. The CDR3 is CASLPGETAA. The rearrangement links TRBV9 to TRBJ2-7; the DNA was not compared with TRBD2, the D call given in the table. The CDR3 has 10 amino acids, counting both end residues. Germline V CDR1 and CDR2: SGDLS, YYNGEE.

The table lists this clone with a few counts. This rearrangement joins TRBV15 to TRBJ2-6; 7 bases line up with TRBD2. The V segment lost 6 bases and the J segment 0 bases; nucleotides outside the gene matches: 11. The germline V gene encodes CDR1 LNHNV and CDR2 YYDKDF (reference sequence). The CDR3 extends over 18 amino acids. The CDR3 region is CATSLGGEAYSGANVLTF. CDR3 coding DNA: TGTGCCACCAGTTTGGGGGGGGAGGCTTACTCTGGGGCCAACGTCCTGACTTTC.

In this sample, this clone turned up once. The rearrangement joins TRBV4-1 to TRBJ2-3; D remains unclear. The V gene's germline CDR1 is MGHRA and CDR2 YSYEKL. V shed 4 bases and J shed 5 bases, with 13 bases lying between them. The CDR3 contains 14 residues. DNA for the CDR3: TGCGCCAGCAGCCCTGACTGGTCCGGAGATACGCAGTATTTT. This gives the protein CASSPDWSGDTQYF.

This rearrangement joins TRBV11-2 to TRBJ2-5; TRBD2 agrees at 8 bases. Trimming took 7 bases from V and 5 from J; bases not matched to a gene: 9. CDR1 and CDR2 from the germline V gene are SGHAT and FQNNGV. CDR3 size: 14 residues. CDR3 residues: CASKAPGGRETQYF. As DNA, the CDR3 is TGTGCCAGCAAAGCCCCGGGGGGGAGGGAGACCCAGTACTTC.